Listed below are T cell receptor beta chains from one sample, sequenced in a study of shared clonotypes between healthy human individuals. Using immunoSEQ multiplex PCR, the repertoire was profiled, and TCRdb retains in-frame clones only, with some absent. The sample includes more than 2 million clones, about 93% seen only once; the top ten take about 1.7%. The sequenced sample was naive CD8+ T cells from PBMCs. These receptors were collected from a man younger than 30 in good health. Some clones in this sample may be carry-over from other donors' samples. Each CDR3 is given with its conserved first and last residue. D genes are given only for firm matches. The size field is filled for only some rows; it gives once, few, many or a size class.

D: NA
J: TRBJ2-3
V: TRBV4-1
size: once
CDR3: CASSSSIQRATDTQYF
DNA: TGCGCCAGCAGCTCAAGTATCCAGCGGGCTACAGATACGCAGTATTTT

D: NA
J: TRBJ2-7
V: TRBV4-1
size: NA
CDR3: CASSQDPGGPSSYEQYF
DNA: TGCGCCAGCAGCCAAGACCCAGGGGGGCCGAGCTCCTACGAGCAGTACTTC

D: TRBD2
J: TRBJ2-3
V: TRBV6-5
size: once
CDR3: CASSGSPGGADTQYF
DNA: TGTGCCAGCAGCGGCTCCCCGGGGGGGGCAGATACGCAGTATTTT

D: TRBD2
J: TRBJ2-3
V: TRBV19
size: NA
CDR3: CASSPYGLAGTDTQYF
DNA: TGTGCCAGTAGCCCCTACGGACTAGCCGGCACAGATACGCAGTATTTT

D: NA
J: TRBJ2-7
V: TRBV5-5
size: NA
CDR3: CASSQKQGPIVPYEQYF
DNA: TGTGCCAGCAGCCAGAAACAGGGACCTATCGTTCCCTACGAGCAGTACTTC

D: TRBD2
J: TRBJ2-7
V: TRBV5-6
size: NA
CDR3: CASSLGLAGDFSYEQYF
DNA: TGTGCCAGCAGCTTGGGACTAGCGGGAGATTTCTCCTACGAGCAGTACTTC

D: NA
J: TRBJ2-4
V: TRBV30
size: NA
CDR3: CACLQVAKNIQYF
DNA: TGTGCCTGCCTACAGGTAGCCAAAAACATTCAGTACTTC

D: NA
J: TRBJ2-3
V: TRBV7-9
size: NA
CDR3: CASSRPLGTADTQYF
DNA: TGTGCCAGCAGCCGACCACTAGGAACGGCAGATACGCAGTATTTT

D: TRBD2
J: TRBJ2-2
V: TRBV6-5
size: NA
CDR3: CASSYPAGVAGELFF
DNA: TGTGCCAGCAGTTATCCAGCGGGAGTGGCCGGGGAGCTGTTTTTT

D: TRBD1
J: TRBJ2-3
V: TRBV10-3
size: NA
CDR3: CAISEDREATDTQYF
DNA: TGTGCCATCAGTGAAGACAGGGAAGCAACAGATACGCAGTATTTT

D: NA
J: TRBJ2-7
V: TRBV7-9
size: NA
CDR3: CASSLGPPHEEQYF
DNA: TGTGCCAGCAGCTTAGGCCCTCCCCATGAGGAGCAGTACTTC

D: NA
J: TRBJ2-5
V: TRBV9
size: NA
CDR3: CASSAGYQETQYF
DNA: TGTGCCAGCAGCGCAGGGTACCAAGAGACCCAGTACTTC

D: TRBD1
J: TRBJ2-7
V: TRBV7-9
size: once
CDR3: CASSSRDRSPYEQYF
DNA: TGTGCCAGCAGCTCCCGGGACAGGTCCCCCTACGAGCAGTACTTC

D: NA
J: TRBJ2-3
V: TRBV27
size: NA
CDR3: CASSFGARGGDTQYF
DNA: TGTGCCAGCAGTTTTGGGGCCCGAGGTGGAGATACGCAGTATTTT

D: TRBD2
J: TRBJ2-7
V: TRBV7-9
size: once
CDR3: CASSLAWEGNYEQYF
DNA: TGTGCCAGCAGCTTAGCCTGGGAGGGGAACTACGAGCAGTACTTC

D: TRBD2
J: TRBJ2-3
V: TRBV9
size: once
CDR3: CASSGSGLAGVGDTQYF
DNA: TGTGCCAGCAGCGGCTCGGGACTAGCGGGAGTTGGCGATACGCAGTATTTT

D: NA
J: TRBJ2-5
V: TRBV10-1
size: NA
CDR3: CASSESLVGETQYF
DNA: TGCGCCAGCAGTGAGTCCCTGGTGGGAGAGACCCAGTACTTC

D: NA
J: TRBJ2-7
V: TRBV10-3
size: once
CDR3: CAITDSQGYEQYF
DNA: TGTGCCATCACTGATTCACAGGGATACGAGCAGTACTTC

D: NA
J: TRBJ2-1
V: TRBV6-5
size: NA
CDR3: CASRFFWGRDNEQFF
DNA: TGTGCCAGCAGATTCTTTTGGGGGAGAGACAATGAGCAGTTCTTC

D: NA
J: TRBJ1-2
V: TRBV5-4
size: NA
CDR3: CASSGFRGGTYGYTF
DNA: TGTGCCAGCAGCGGGTTCAGGGGAGGTACCTATGGCTACACCTTC

D: NA
J: TRBJ1-4
V: TRBV28
size: once
CDR3: CASSRPRGATNEKLFF
DNA: TGTGCCAGCAGTCGCCCACGTGGGGCAACTAATGAAAAACTGTTTTTT

D: NA
J: TRBJ2-7
V: TRBV29-1
size: NA
CDR3: CSVPDGAYEQYF
DNA: TGCAGCGTTCCCGACGGCGCCTACGAGCAGTACTTC

D: NA
J: TRBJ2-7
V: TRBV27
size: NA
CDR3: CASSLGSRYEQYF
DNA: TGTGCCAGCAGCCTCGGGAGTCGATACGAGCAGTACTTC

D: TRBD1
J: TRBJ1-2
V: TRBV5-6
size: NA
CDR3: CASSPGTGANYGYTF
DNA: TGTGCCAGCAGCCCTGGGACAGGGGCTAACTATGGCTACACCTTC

D: NA
J: TRBJ1-2
V: TRBV7-9
size: once
CDR3: CASSLSTGFGYGYTF
DNA: TGTGCCAGCAGCTTAAGCACGGGGTTTGGCTATGGCTACACCTTC

D: NA
J: TRBJ2-3
V: TRBV9
size: NA
CDR3: CASSQESPFTDTQYF
DNA: TGTGCCAGCAGCCAGGAGTCTCCCTTCACAGATACGCAGTATTTT

D: NA
J: TRBJ2-3
V: TRBV19
size: NA
CDR3: CASSGSRSDTQYF
DNA: TGTGCCAGTAGCGGGAGTAGATCAGATACGCAGTATTTT

D: NA
J: TRBJ1-4
V: TRBV15
size: NA
CDR3: CATSRSDGYEKLFF
DNA: TGTGCCACCAGCAGATCAGACGGTTATGAAAAACTGTTTTTT

D: TRBD1
J: TRBJ2-1
V: TRBV5-1
size: NA
CDR3: CASSFSRQGEGEQFF
DNA: TGCGCCAGCAGCTTCTCTCGACAGGGGGAGGGTGAGCAGTTCTTC

D: NA
J: TRBJ2-1
V: TRBV9
size: once
CDR3: CASSATPDSRGMSPSAIYNEQFF
DNA: TGTGCCAGCAGCGCCACCCCAGATAGCCGCGGGATGTCACCTTCGGCGATATACAATGAGCAGTTCTTC

D: TRBD2
J: TRBJ2-1
V: TRBV6-5
size: NA
CDR3: CASSYLSGSTYNEQFF
DNA: TGTGCCAGCAGTTACCTGAGCGGGAGCACCTACAATGAGCAGTTCTTC

D: NA
J: TRBJ1-5
V: TRBV6-5
size: NA
CDR3: CASRPTDSNQPQHF
DNA: TGTGCCAGCAGACCGACGGATAGCAATCAGCCCCAGCATTTT

D: NA
J: TRBJ2-5
V: TRBV27
size: once
CDR3: CASGPQETQYF
DNA: TGTGCCAGCGGCCCTCAAGAGACCCAGTACTTC

D: NA
J: TRBJ2-7
V: TRBV7-9
size: NA
CDR3: CASSPLRAPGWKYF
DNA: TGTGCCAGCAGCCCACTACGCGCCCCTGGATGGAAGTACTTC

D: NA
J: TRBJ2-1
V: TRBV27
size: NA
CDR3: CASSLKMGHLNEQFF
DNA: TGTGCCAGCAGTTTAAAGATGGGACACCTCAATGAGCAGTTCTTC

D: TRBD2
J: TRBJ2-1
V: TRBV27
size: NA
CDR3: CASSSAAGEVYNEQFF
DNA: TGTGCCAGCAGTTCAGCAGCGGGAGAGGTCTACAATGAGCAGTTCTTC

D: NA
J: TRBJ2-7
V: TRBV29-1
size: NA
CDR3: CSVEGPGVEQYF
DNA: TGCAGCGTTGAAGGCCCGGGGGTCGAGCAGTACTTC

D: TRBD2
J: TRBJ2-5
V: TRBV29-1
size: NA
CDR3: CSVEEGKREEETQYF
DNA: TGCAGCGTTGAAGAGGGGAAACGGGAGGAAGAGACCCAGTACTTC

D: TRBD2
J: TRBJ2-1
V: TRBV13
size: NA
CDR3: CASSSRTSEQYNEQFF
DNA: TGTGCCAGCAGCTCCAGGACTAGCGAGCAATACAATGAGCAGTTCTTC